This entry features one T cell receptor beta chain sequence. Its antigen is still unknown. Losses at the gene ends were 6 bases for V and 8 bases for J; bases not matched to a gene: 7. Germline CDR1 reads SNHLY; CDR2 reads FYNNEI. CDR3 length equals 14 residues. The data stem from a study of cytomegalovirus exposure and HLA in healthy donors. Points from the study as a whole: Upon later analysis, HLA-associated TCR beta chains proved more clonally expanded than other, equally common chains. Most CMV-associated TCR beta chains appeared HLA-restricted in a later analysis.

The PCR had 60 Vbeta and 13 Jbeta primers. Using immunoSEQ multiplex PCR, the repertoire was profiled, and TCRdb retains in-frame clones only, with some absent. The data contain 63,000 or so clones, around 80% of them singletons. This clonotype was sampled from a woman between 25 and 40 years old in good health and CMV-seronegative. V usage is TRBV2 and J usage is TRBJ1-6; TRBD1 agrees at 7 bases. Sequenced material: PBMCs. The CDR3 loop reads CASSAGQRDSPLHF. The CDR3 DNA is TGTGCCAGCAGCGCGGGACAGAGAGATTCACCCCTCCACTTT. The full variable domain, in which reference TRBV2 and TRBJ1-6 provide the parts outside the CDR3, is EPEVTQTPSHQVTQMGQEVILRCVPISNHLYFYWYRQILGQKVEFLVSFYNNEISEKSEIFDDQFSVERPDGSNFTLKIRSTKLEDSAMYFCASSAGQRDSPLHFGNGTRLTVT.